This TCR beta chain originates from a study of blood T cell repertoires in COVID-19. Per germline, CDR1 SGHTA and CDR2 FQGNSA. The CDR3 has 13 residues. The V end lost 1 base, the J end lost 11 bases, and 14 bases lay between the germline ends. The repertoire was sequenced with immunoSEQ multiplex PCR; TCRdb's copy has only in-frame clones and lacks some. The data contain some 260,000 clones, around 90% of them singletons. The sequence came from a woman aged 18-30 years who had recovered from COVID-19. Sequencing used PBMCs or T cells enriched from blood (not recorded which). J is TRBJ1-1 and V is TRBV7-2, with D hard to call. The CDR3 here is CASSLVSGFSAFF. CDR3 bases: TGTGCCAGCAGCTTAGTATCTGGGTTTAGCGCTTTCTTT.